These 19 T cell receptor beta chains were all obtained from the same sample, sequenced in a study of T-cell memory formation after mild COVID-19. TCRdb ran MiXCR on the 5' RACE reads and lists one entry per CDR3 protein. The sample holds under 700,000 distinct CDR3 sequences; about 20% are singletons and the top ten take roughly an eighth. The sequenced material came from PBMCs or a T cell subset sorted from them (not recorded which). The origin of the receptors is an adult woman who had mild COVID-19 (a few samples of this study predate the infection). Cell type and time point are not known.

This clonotype was picked up a small number of times. The chain carries TRBV20-1 and TRBJ1-5; D may be TRBD1 (6 bases). This CDR3 has 13 residues. Germline V lookup: CDR1 DFQATT, CDR2 SNEGSKA (reference sequence). V lost 4 bases and J 0 bases, leaving 7 bases between the germline ends. The CDR3 nucleotides are TGCAGTGCTAAGGACAGTAGCAATCAGCCCCAGCATTTT. Protein sequence: CSAKDSSNQPQHF.

Only a few counts were recorded for this clonotype. V and J are TRBV2 and TRBJ2-7, with 9 bases that match TRBD1. The germline V gene has CDR1 SNHLY and CDR2 FYNNEI. CDR3 size: 13 residues. With 8 bases clipped from V and 4 bases from J, the junction kept 6 bases outside the gene matches. The CDR3 reads CASAGQGGYEQYF. In DNA, the CDR3 is TGTGCCAGCGCGGGACAGGGCGGATACGAGCAGTACTTC. The variable domain in full, completed from reference TRBV2 and TRBJ2-7, reads EPEVTQTPSHQVTQMGQEVILRCVPISNHLYFYWYRQILGQKVEFLVSFYNNEISEKSEIFDDQFSVERPDGSNFTLKIRSTKLEDSAMYFCASAGQGGYEQYFGPGTRLTVT.

The chain employs TRBV4-2 and TRBJ2-7; 10 bases map to TRBD2. The CDR3 sequence is 15 residues long. V shed 5 bases, J shed 1 base, and the junction held 5 bases outside the gene matches. Germline lookup yields CDR1 LGHNA and CDR2 YNFKEQ. The CDR3 here is CASSTGLATSYEQYF. The CDR3 DNA is TGTGCCAGCAGCACGGGACTAGCGACTTCCTACGAGCAGTACTTC.

The chain carries TRBV18 and TRBJ2-2, with a weak D call TRBD2 (5 bases). Trimming removed 6 bases from V and 3 bases from J, with 14 bases in between. The CDR3 extends over 15 amino acids. Germline V CDR1 and CDR2: KGHSH, LQKENI. CDR3 sequence: CASSPWELDTGELFF. The CDR3 DNA follows: TGTGCCAGCTCGCCCTGGGAGTTGGACACCGGGGAGCTGTTTTTT.

This clonotype was counted ten times or more. This chain joins TRBV5-1 and TRBJ2-1; D call uncertain. Germline V gene sequence: CDR1 SGHRS, CDR2 YFSETQ. Trimming stripped 4 bases from V and 8 bases from J, with 10 bases between. CDR3 length: 12 amino acids. CDR3 protein: CASSLDVDEQFF. The DNA of the CDR3 is TGCGCCAGCAGCCTAGACGTCGATGAGCAGTTCTTC.

This chain connects TRBV20-1 to TRBJ1-2, with TRBD1 matching 8 bases. CDR3 size: 15 residues. Trimming took 5 bases from V and 4 from J; bases not matched to a gene: 12. Germline V gene sequence: CDR1 DFQATT, CDR2 SNEGSKA (reference sequence). The DNA of the CDR3 is TGCAGTGCTGGACGGACAGGGTATGAGGGCTATGGCTACACCTTC. This gives the protein CSAGRTGYEGYGYTF.

This clonotype was seen a few times. The V and J genes are TRBV5-1 and TRBJ2-1; the D is unclear. This CDR3 is 13 amino acids long. Trimming pared 4 bases from V and 4 bases from J, leaving 9 bases between. Germline values: CDR1 SGHRS, CDR2 YFSETQ. The CDR3 sequence is CASSLVTYNEQFF. The CDR3 nucleotides are TGCGCCAGCAGCCTCGTGACGTACAATGAGCAGTTCTTC.

Turning to this clonotype: The germline gene is not matched at one end of the junction; a read error may be the cause. This chain uses TRBV25-1 with TRBJ2-2; tentatively, D is TRBD2 (6 bases). The germline V gene encodes CDR1 MGHDK and CDR2 SYGVNS. The CDR3 totals 14 residues. The chain's CDR3 is CASGEGQRAGELFF. DNA for the CDR3: TGTGCCAGCGGTGAGGGGCAGCGGGCCGGGGAGCTGTTTTTT.

This clonotype was counted at least ten times. The chain has TRBV12-3 or TRBV12-4 and TRBJ2-1; TRBD1 matches 9 bases. The J segment lost 7 bases and the V segment lost 6 bases, leaving 16 bases of the junction unmatched. The CDR3 contains 17 residues. For the CDR3, the DNA is TGTGCCAGCAGCCCTCGCACCGGGACAGGGTCAATAAATGAGCAGTTCTTC. It is translated as CASSPRTGTGSINEQFF.

This clonotype was found a few times. The chain is built from TRBV20-1 and TRBJ1-2; D possibly corresponds to TRBD1 (6 bases). Trimming removed 6 bases from V and 0 bases from J, with 14 bases in between. The CDR3 sequence is 14 residues long. Germline V gene lookup returns CDR1 DFQATT and CDR2 SNEGSKA (reference sequence). The CDR3 bases are TGCAGTGCCGTATCTCAGGGGTCTAACTATGGCTACACCTTC. Amino acid sequence: CSAVSQGSNYGYTF.

The J gene is TRBJ2-6, the V gene TRBV4-2; a weak D match, TRBD2 (5 bases). The CDR3 has 20 amino acids. V was shortened by 0 bases and J by 0 bases, with 18 bases between the two germline ends. The germline gives CDR1 LGHNA, CDR2 YNFKEQ. The CDR3 loop reads CASSQEWRGLVLSGANVLTF. The CDR3 DNA reads as TGTGCCAGCAGCCAAGAGTGGAGAGGGCTAGTGCTCTCTGGGGCCAACGTCCTGACTTTC.

V and J are TRBV29-1 and TRBJ2-1; no clear D. Germline-derived CDR1 and CDR2 are SQVTM and ANQGSEA. V was trimmed by 1 base and J by 6 bases, leaving 10 bases between them. The CDR3 is 13 residues long. The CDR3 here is CSVEGGQGNEQFF. As DNA, the CDR3 is TGCAGCGTTGAAGGGGGTCAAGGCAATGAGCAGTTCTTC.

This clonotype was seen a single time. The chain has TRBV20-1 and TRBJ2-1; D remains ambiguous. The CDR3 runs to 14 residues. Trimming cost V 2 bases and J 2 bases, with 10 bases left between them. In germline, CDR1 is DFQATT, CDR2 SNEGSKA (reference sequence). The CDR3 sequence: CSARSPSAYNEQFF. As DNA, the CDR3 is TGCAGTGCTAGATCTCCATCGGCCTACAATGAGCAGTTCTTC.

CDR3 protein: CASSVELTGTSRTDTQYF. The CDR3, as DNA: TGTGCCAGCAGCGTAGAACTTACCGGGACTAGTCGAACAGATACGCAGTATTTT. The gene calls are TRBV9 and TRBJ2-3, with 8 bases identical to TRBD2. Germline CDR1 and CDR2: SGDLS and YYNGEE. The CDR3 spans 18 residues. V lost 0 bases, J lost 3 bases, and 12 bases stayed unmatched.

The chain combines TRBV5-1 with TRBJ2-1; D assignment may be TRBD1 or TRBD2 (5 bases each). This CDR3 region has 14 residues. V was trimmed by 2 bases and J by 7 bases, leaving 13 bases between them. In germline, CDR1 is SGHRS, CDR2 YFSETQ. The chain's CDR3 is CASSFQGVPNEQFF. DNA of the CDR3: TGCGCCAGCAGCTTCCAGGGAGTCCCAAATGAGCAGTTCTTC.

V is TRBV19 and J is TRBJ2-5; 11 bases fit TRBD1. Germline V CDR1 and CDR2: LNHDA, SQIVND (reference sequence). This CDR3 has 17 amino acids. The trim removed 0 bases at V and 3 bases at J, leaving 6 bases unmatched. Written as DNA, the CDR3 is TGTGCCAGTAGTATAGATTTGTGGACAGGGGGCGAAGAGACCCAGTACTTC. Translated, it gives CASSIDLWTGGEETQYF.

This chain links TRBV6-1 with TRBJ1-4, with a weak D call TRBD1 (5 bases). The CDR3 is 16 amino acids. Germline V lookup: CDR1 MNHNS, CDR2 SASEGT. V lost 8 bases to trimming and J lost 0 bases, with 16 bases between them. The chain's CDR3 is CASRGRQFATNEKLFF. In DNA form, the CDR3 reads TGTGCCAGCCGGGGAAGACAGTTTGCAACTAATGAAAAACTGTTTTTT.

The chain has TRBV6-2 or TRBV6-3 and TRBJ1-1; the D is unclear. Germline V gene data show CDR1 as MNHEY and CDR2 as SVGEGT. Trimming removed 6 bases from V and 8 bases from J, with 16 bases in between. This CDR3 has 13 amino acids. The CDR3 coding sequence is TGTGCCAGCAGCCCAACCGGCTTTCGAGAAGCTTTCTTT. Residues: CASSPTGFREAFF.

The chain has TRBV7-9 and TRBJ2-1; perhaps TRBD2 as D (5 bases). V was cut by 6 bases and J by 8 bases, with 11 bases left in between. The CDR3 length is 12 residues. Germline loops: CDR1 SEHNR, CDR2 FQNEAQ (reference sequence). The CDR3 DNA follows: TGTGCCAGCAGTCAACTAGTCGATGAGCAGTTCTTC. Translated, it gives CASSQLVDEQFF.